This T cell receptor (beta chain) was captured in a study of blood T cells in healthy people across ages. From germline, CDR1 is DFQATT and CDR2 SNEGSKA (reference sequence). This CDR3 has 11 amino acids. V lost 2 bases to trimming and J lost 13 bases, with 13 bases between them. Combining a sample-barcoded 5' primer with a J-beta primer mix, a second PCR ran for about 7 to 11 cycles. TCRdb analysed the 5' RACE reads with MiXCR anew, one entry per CDR3 protein. Here the sample spans about 1 million distinct CDR3 sequences, approximately 25% being singletons. These data are also associated with another study on T cells of mothers and their children.

Material for sequencing was blood. The chain couples TRBV20-1 to TRBJ2-3; the D gene is possibly TRBD1 (5 bases). This clonotype originated in a girl between 2 and 10 years old in good health. For the CDR3, the DNA is TGCAGTGCTAGATCCCTCAGGGTGGAGTATTTT. This sequence encodes CSARSLRVEYF.